The 15 T cell receptor beta chains below were found in one sample sequenced in a study of OX40 agonist ivuxolimab in advanced cancers. Generated by immunoSEQ multiplex PCR, the TCRdb table keeps only in-frame clones and is missing some. The sample includes 72,000 or so clones, around 87% of them seen just once. Material: CD4+ or CD8+ T cells sorted from blood, obtained in a trial of the OX40 agonist ivuxolimab. The receptors shown here come from an adult with an advanced solid tumor such as melanoma, head and neck, liver or kidney cancer.

The rearrangement links TRBV7-6 to TRBJ2-7, with D unresolved. The germline V and J ends were trimmed by 1 base and 4 bases, with 5 bases remaining between them. Germline V gene sequence: CDR1 SGHVS, CDR2 FNYEAQ. This CDR3 region has 12 residues. The CDR3 nucleotides read TGTGCCAGCAGCTTAGTACCATACGAGCAGTACTTC. Protein sequence: CASSLVPYEQYF.

The V call is TRBV11-2, the J call TRBJ1-1; D ambiguous. This CDR3 has 12 amino acids. The germline V and J ends were trimmed by 3 bases and 7 bases, with 9 bases remaining between them. Per germline, CDR1 SGHAT and CDR2 FQNNGV. CDR3 sequence (DNA): TGTGCCAGCAGCTTTGGATCGAATGAAGCTTTCTTT. Translated: CASSFGSNEAFF. Together with reference TRBV11-2 and TRBJ1-1, the CDR3 gives the full variable domain: EAGVAQSPRYKIIEKRQSVAFWCNPISGHATLYWYQQILGQGPKLLIQFQNNGVVDDSQLPKDRFSAERLKGVDSTLKIQPAKLEDSAVYLCASSFGSNEAFFGQGTRLTVV.

This chain connects TRBV11-2 to TRBJ2-7; 9 nucleotides align to TRBD1. From germline, CDR1 is SGHAT and CDR2 FQNNGV. The CDR3 length is 15 residues. Unmatched junction bases numbered 8, after V lost 5 bases and J lost 3 bases. DNA of the CDR3: TGTGCCAGCAGCGTAACGGGACAGGGACTCTACGAGCAGTACTTC. It specifies CASSVTGQGLYEQYF.

This clone occurred a few times. V usage is TRBV7-9 and J usage is TRBJ1-2, with D maybe TRBD1 (5 bases). The CDR3 runs 16 residues. Between the trimmed V and J ends, which lost 1 base and 5 bases, there was a span of 17 bases. Germline CDR1 is SEHNR and CDR2 is FQNEAQ (reference sequence). CDR3 region: CASSLVPSGEGYGYTF. The CDR3 DNA sequence: TGTGCCAGCAGCTTAGTTCCCTCGGGGGAGGGATATGGCTACACCTTC.

The chain carries TRBV6-6 and TRBJ2-5, with a weak D call TRBD2 (5 bases). Per germline, CDR1 MNHNY and CDR2 SVGAGI (reference sequence). V was trimmed by 6 bases and J by 6 bases, leaving 11 bases between them. The CDR3 has 12 residues. The CDR3 spells CASSPDGKTQYF. The CDR3 DNA reads as TGTGCCAGCAGCCCTGACGGGAAGACCCAGTACTTC.

The CDR3 DNA sequence: TGTGCCAGCAGCCAAGTGGCGGGGGCAACTAATGAAAAACTGTTTTTT. Residues: CASSQVAGATNEKLFF. The J gene is TRBJ1-4, the V gene TRBV14; perhaps TRBD1 as D (5 bases). The CDR3 contains 16 residues. Trimming pared 1 base from V and 0 bases from J, leaving 9 bases between. Looked up from germline, CDR1 is SGHDN and CDR2 is FVKESK.

This sequence joins TRBV5-4 and TRBJ2-1; D remains ambiguous. The CDR3 extends over 16 amino acids. Looked up from germline, CDR1 is SGHNT and CDR2 is YYREEE (reference sequence). The V end lost 0 bases, the J end lost 0 bases, and 10 bases lay between the germline ends. Here the CDR3 DNA reads TGTGCCAGCAGCTTGGGACAACGGAGCTCCTACAATGAGCAGTTCTTC. This translates into CASSLGQRSSYNEQFF.

The genes are TRBV9 and TRBJ2-5; TRBD1 or TRBD2 may be the D gene (6 bases each). Germline V CDR1 and CDR2: SGDLS, YYNGEE. The CDR3 length is 13 residues. Trimming took off 2 bases at V and 6 bases at J, with 11 bases between the two ends. Written as DNA, the CDR3 is TGTGCCAGCAGCGTGGGGGGCGGGAAGACCCAGTACTTC. Its translation is CASSVGGGKTQYF.

This clone occurred once. The chain couples TRBV4-2 to TRBJ1-2, with D hard to call. Germline loops: CDR1 LGHNA, CDR2 YNFKEQ. V was clipped by 0 bases and J by 2 bases, with 7 bases between them. This CDR3 is 14 amino acids long. The CDR3 loop is CASSQDDRNYGYTF. The CDR3 DNA is TGTGCCAGCAGCCAAGATGATCGAAACTATGGCTACACCTTC.

CDR3 protein: CASRTGQPLSYEQYF. CDR3 DNA sequence: TGTGCCAGCAGGACCGGACAGCCACTCTCCTACGAGCAGTACTTC. This chain uses TRBV11-2 with TRBJ2-7, with D possibly TRBD1 on 6 matching bases. Germline CDR1 reads SGHAT; CDR2 reads FQNNGV. V gave up 6 bases and J gave up 0 bases, with 15 bases separating them. The CDR3 has 15 amino acids.

This clone appeared a few times. V usage is TRBV6-1 and J usage is TRBJ2-1; D gene ambiguous. Trimming shortened V by 2 bases and J by 2 bases, and 13 bases separated the two germline ends. From germline, CDR1 is MNHNS and CDR2 SASEGT. The CDR3 is 16 residues long. The CDR3 spells CASSEWPAGPYNEQFF. For the CDR3, the DNA is TGTGCCAGCAGTGAATGGCCGGCCGGCCCCTACAATGAGCAGTTCTTC.

This chain joins TRBV7-9 and TRBJ1-5; TRBD1 is a possible D gene (5 bases). This CDR3 comprises 15 residues. Trimming left V 5 bases short and J 0 bases short, with 11 bases between. Germline CDR1 is SEHNR and CDR2 is FQNEAQ (reference sequence). The DNA of the CDR3 is TGTGCCAGCAGCAGAGGGACCTATAGCAATCAGCCCCAGCATTTT. Translating it yields CASSRGTYSNQPQHF.

The chain couples TRBV6-1 to TRBJ1-5, with 7 nucleotides matching TRBD1. J lost 0 bases, V lost 2 bases, and 4 bases had no gene match. This CDR3 is 16 amino acids long. Looked up from germline, CDR1 is MNHNS and CDR2 is SASEGT. The CDR3 sequence: CASSELTGHSNQPQHF. The CDR3 nucleotides are TGTGCCAGCAGTGAATTGACAGGGCATAGCAATCAGCCCCAGCATTTT.

This chain joins TRBV28 and TRBJ1-2; D might be TRBD1 (5 bases). V was clipped by 4 bases and J by 4 bases, with 16 bases between them. The CDR3 extends over 15 amino acids. CDR1 and CDR2 (germline): MDHEN, SYDVKM. The CDR3 DNA sequence: TGTGCCAGCAGTTCGGTTGGGGGGAGGGCCTATGGCTACACCTTC. It codes for CASSSVGGRAYGYTF.

The chain uses TRBV18 and TRBJ2-3, with TRBD1 identical over 8 bases. CDR1 and CDR2 (germline): KGHSH, LQKENI. The CDR3 is 15 residues long. The V gene end was trimmed by 3 bases and the J gene end by 3 bases; junction bases not matched to a gene: 5. In DNA form, the CDR3 reads TGTGCCAGCTCACCTTGGACAGGGAGGACAGATACGCAGTATTTT. Translation gives CASSPWTGRTDTQYF.